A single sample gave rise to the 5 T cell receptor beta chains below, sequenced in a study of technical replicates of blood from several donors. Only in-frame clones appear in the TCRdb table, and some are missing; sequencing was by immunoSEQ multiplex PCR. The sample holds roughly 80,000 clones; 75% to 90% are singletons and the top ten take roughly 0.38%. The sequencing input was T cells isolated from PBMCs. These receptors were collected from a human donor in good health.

The CDR3 bases are TGTGCCAGTAGTATACAACAGGCTCAGGAGCAGTTCTTC. This encodes CASSIQQAQEQFF. The chain is built from TRBV19 and TRBJ2-1; D might be TRBD1 (5 bases). The V gene's germline CDR1 is LNHDA and CDR2 SQIVND (reference sequence). V was shortened by 2 bases and J by 10 bases, with 12 bases between the two germline ends. This CDR3 contains 13 residues.

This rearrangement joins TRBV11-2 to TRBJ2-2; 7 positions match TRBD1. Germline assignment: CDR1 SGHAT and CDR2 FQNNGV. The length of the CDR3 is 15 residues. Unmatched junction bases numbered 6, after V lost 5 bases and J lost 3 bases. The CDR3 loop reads CASSTQQGYTGELFF. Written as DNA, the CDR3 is TGTGCCAGCAGCACACAACAGGGGTACACCGGGGAGCTGTTTTTT.

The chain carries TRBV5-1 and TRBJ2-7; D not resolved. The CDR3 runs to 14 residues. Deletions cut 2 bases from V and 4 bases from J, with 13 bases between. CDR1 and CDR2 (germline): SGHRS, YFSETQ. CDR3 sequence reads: CASSFLPNVYEQYF. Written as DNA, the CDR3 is TGCGCCAGCAGCTTCCTCCCTAACGTATACGAGCAGTACTTC.

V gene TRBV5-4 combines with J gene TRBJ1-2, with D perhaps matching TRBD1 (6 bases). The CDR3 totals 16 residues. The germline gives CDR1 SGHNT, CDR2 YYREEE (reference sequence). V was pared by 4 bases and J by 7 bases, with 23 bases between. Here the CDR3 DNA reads TGTGCCAGCAGCCCAGGATTACAGGGAAGGGAGCCTGGCTACACCTTC. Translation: CASSPGLQGREPGYTF.

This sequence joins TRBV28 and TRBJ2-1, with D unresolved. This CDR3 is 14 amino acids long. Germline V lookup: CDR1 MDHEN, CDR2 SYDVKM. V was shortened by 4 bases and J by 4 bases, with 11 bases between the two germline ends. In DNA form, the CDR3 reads TGTGCCAGCAGTTCCTCCGCCCGGTACAATGAGCAGTTCTTC. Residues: CASSSSARYNEQFF.